This TCR beta chain was recovered during a study of PD-1 blockade in classical Hodgkin lymphoma. Notes on the study in general: The baseline diversity of complete responders showed similarity to that of newly diagnosed patients.

Generated by immunoSEQ multiplex PCR, the TCRdb table keeps only in-frame clones and is missing some. This table has 90,000 or so clones, around 80% appearing once. Trimming took 0 bases from V and 6 from J, leaving 8 bases between them. The CDR3 has 13 residues. Per germline, CDR1 MGHRA and CDR2 YSYEKL. This clone has just one count. As yet, its antigen is unknown. The time point here: cycle 4 day 1 (C4D1), after 6 weeks of nivolumab. Autologous stem cell transplantation was followed by relapse in every patient, and brentuximab vedotin exposure varied. The sequenced sample was peripheral blood mononuclear cells (PBMCs), obtained before the fourth cycle of nivolumab. This TCR derives from a human donor with classical Hodgkin lymphoma. The chain employs TRBV4-1 and TRBJ1-1; D gene unclear. The CDR3, as DNA: TGCGCCAGCAGCCAAGAAGAGGTTTCTGAAGCTTTCTTT. This sequence encodes CASSQEEVSEAFF.